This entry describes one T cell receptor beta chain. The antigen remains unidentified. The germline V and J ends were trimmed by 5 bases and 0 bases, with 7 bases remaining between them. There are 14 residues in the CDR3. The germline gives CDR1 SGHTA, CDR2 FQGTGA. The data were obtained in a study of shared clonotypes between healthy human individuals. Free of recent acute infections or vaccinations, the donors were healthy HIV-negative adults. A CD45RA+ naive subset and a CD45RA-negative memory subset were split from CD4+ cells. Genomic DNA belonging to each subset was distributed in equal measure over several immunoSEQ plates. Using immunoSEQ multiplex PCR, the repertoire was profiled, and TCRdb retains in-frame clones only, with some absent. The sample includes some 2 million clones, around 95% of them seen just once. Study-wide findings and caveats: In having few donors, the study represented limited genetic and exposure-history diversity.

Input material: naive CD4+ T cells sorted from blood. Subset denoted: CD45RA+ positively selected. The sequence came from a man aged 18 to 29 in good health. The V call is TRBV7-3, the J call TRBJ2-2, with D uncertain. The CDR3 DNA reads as TGTGCCAGCAGCGGATGGCCGAACACCGGGGAGCTGTTTTTT. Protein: CASSGWPNTGELFF.